These 24 T cell receptor beta chains came from one sample sequenced in a study of cytomegalovirus exposure and HLA in healthy donors. The primer mix had 60 Vbeta and 13 Jbeta primers. TCRdb's copy holds only in-frame clones and misses some; the assay was immunoSEQ multiplex PCR. In the table there are around 70,000 clones, more than 75% of which are singletons. Sequencing input: PBMCs. The receptors here all came from a male donor in good health and CMV-seropositive.

The gene calls are TRBV7-9 and TRBJ2-2; 9 bases line up with TRBD1. The CDR3 runs to 16 residues. V was pared by 6 bases and J by 1 base, with 6 bases of the junction left unmatched. CDR1 is SEHNR and CDR2 is FQNEAQ in the germline V gene (reference sequence). CDR3 nucleotide sequence: TGTGCCAGCAGTGCCGGACAGGGGAAGAACACCGGGGAGCTGTTTTTT. This translates into CASSAGQGKNTGELFF.

This clone has more than one count but fewer than ten. The chain employs TRBV6-6 and TRBJ1-1; TRBD1 is a possible D gene (6 bases). The CDR3 is 13 amino acids. V was cut by 5 bases and J by 9 bases, with 16 bases left in between. Germline loops: CDR1 MNHNY, CDR2 SVGAGI (reference sequence). CDR3 bases: TGTGCCAGCAGTACCGAGGGGGGGAGAAAAGCTTTCTTT. This translates into CASSTEGGRKAFF.

This clone was recorded only once. The CDR3 DNA follows: TGTGCCTGGAGGGGTGGGACAGGGGGCAAATACGAGCAGTACTTC. Translation: CAWRGGTGGKYEQYF. V usage is TRBV30 and J usage is TRBJ2-7, with TRBD1 matching over 12 bases. Germline CDR1 reads GTSNPN; CDR2 reads SVGIG (reference sequence). There are 15 residues in the CDR3. J lost 4 bases, V lost 3 bases, and 7 bases had no gene match.

In DNA form, the CDR3 reads TGTGCCAGCAGTTTATCGGGAGAACCTTATCAGCCCCAGCATTTT. As protein: CASSLSGEPYQPQHF. V usage is TRBV27 and J usage is TRBJ1-5; no definite D call. Germline V gene lookup returns CDR1 MNHEY and CDR2 SMNVEV (reference sequence). Between the trimmed V and J ends, which lost 0 bases and 5 bases, there was a span of 11 bases. The CDR3 runs to 15 residues.

Here the CDR3 reads CASSLQNTGELFF. As DNA, the CDR3 is TGTGCCAGCAGCTTACAGAACACCGGGGAGCTGTTTTTT. The chain is built from TRBV11-2 and TRBJ2-2; D uncertain. The CDR3 length is 13 residues. Deletions cut 2 bases from V and 1 base from J, with 2 bases between. Germline loops: CDR1 SGHAT, CDR2 FQNNGV.

The CDR3 DNA reads TGTGCCAGCAGCCCCGCCTATCGCGGTGCCTACAATGAGCAGTTCTTC. Residues: CASSPAYRGAYNEQFF. The chain carries TRBV5-6 and TRBJ2-1; D not resolved. There are 16 residues in the CDR3. Germline V CDR1 and CDR2: SGHDT, YYEEEE. V lost 4 bases, J lost 2 bases, and 16 bases lay in between.

This clone showed up just a few times. CDR3 residues: CASSRTSGGLSYNEQFF. The CDR3 bases are TGTGCCAGCAGCCGGACTAGCGGGGGCCTCTCCTACAATGAGCAGTTCTTC. The chain recombines TRBV6-4 with TRBJ2-1, with 13 bases matching TRBD2. Germline V gene sequence: CDR1 MRHNA, CDR2 SNTAGT. Trimming took 6 bases from V and 0 from J; bases not matched to a gene: 5. The CDR3 sequence is 17 residues long.

In the case of this clone: Other DNA variants within this sample encode the same CDR3. The rearrangement uses TRBV5-1 and TRBJ2-1, with D unclear. V lost 0 bases to trimming and J lost 8 bases, with 3 bases between them. The CDR3 loop spans 11 amino acids. Germline assignment: CDR1 SGHRS and CDR2 YFSETQ. In DNA form, the CDR3 reads TGCGCCAGCAGCTTGGCTGATGAGCAGTTCTTC. The encoded protein is CASSLADEQFF.

In its sample, this clone was seen a few times. V usage is TRBV5-1 and J usage is TRBJ2-5, with a tentative D call TRBD1 (6 bases). With 8 bases removed from V and 4 bases from J, the gap between germline ends came to 15 bases. There are 13 residues in the CDR3. The germline gives CDR1 SGHRS, CDR2 YFSETQ. CDR3 bases: TGCGCCAGTAACTCAGGGGACGGAGAGACCCAGTACTTC. It specifies CASNSGDGETQYF.

The count of this clone is one. The rearrangement links TRBV6-1 to TRBJ2-5; 11 bases are a match to TRBD1. Trimming cost V 5 bases and J 4 bases; bases outside gene matches: 6. CDR3 length: 15 residues. Germline V gives CDR1 MNHNS, CDR2 SASEGT. This CDR3 is CASSSKDRGRETQYF. CDR3 nucleotide sequence: TGTGCCAGCAGTTCCAAGGACAGGGGGCGAGAGACCCAGTACTTC.

In its sample, this clone was seen a few times. The chain uses TRBV5-4 and TRBJ1-2; D call uncertain. Trimming removed 0 bases from V and 3 bases from J, with 12 bases in between. This CDR3 spans 15 amino acids. Germline CDR1 reads SGHNT; CDR2 reads YYREEE (reference sequence). Written as DNA, the CDR3 is TGTGCCAGCAGCTTGGCGCTGGCAGGCCACTATGGCTACACCTTC. It specifies CASSLALAGHYGYTF. Filled out from reference TRBV5-4 and TRBJ1-2, the complete variable domain reads ETGVTQSPTHLIKTRGQQVTLRCSSQSGHNTVSWYQQALGQGPQFIFQYYREEENGRGNFPPRFSGLQFPNYSSELNVNALELDDSALYLCASSLALAGHYGYTFGSGTRLTVV.

J is TRBJ2-5 and V is TRBV20-1; TRBD2 agrees at 8 bases. The length of the CDR3 is 11 residues. The V gene end was trimmed by 8 bases and the J gene end by 5 bases; junction bases not matched to a gene: 4. The germline gives CDR1 DFQATT, CDR2 SNEGSKA (reference sequence). CDR3 DNA: TGCAGTCCATTAGCGGGGGAGACCCAGTACTTC. This encodes CSPLAGETQYF.

The chain couples TRBV4-1 to TRBJ1-1; TRBD1 matches 11 bases. Germline V gives CDR1 MGHRA, CDR2 YSYEKL. V was pared by 1 base and J by 3 bases, with 1 base of the junction left unmatched. The CDR3 is 15 residues long. The CDR3 loop reads CASSQGTGGYTEAFF. In DNA form, the CDR3 reads TGCGCCAGCAGCCAAGGGACAGGGGGCTACACTGAAGCTTTCTTT.

The chain carries TRBV7-8 and TRBJ2-3; D may be TRBD2 (5 bases). Between the trimmed V and J ends, which lost 2 bases and 4 bases, there was a span of 16 bases. The V gene's germline CDR1 is SGHVS and CDR2 FQNEAQ. The CDR3 has 16 residues. The chain's CDR3 is CASSLIRGRLADTQYF. Here the CDR3 DNA reads TGTGCCAGCAGCTTAATTCGGGGAAGGCTTGCAGATACGCAGTATTTT.

The chain links TRBV6-4 to TRBJ2-7, with TRBD1 matching 7 bases. V lost 5 bases, J lost 12 bases, and 25 bases stayed unmatched. Germline loops: CDR1 MRHNA, CDR2 SNTAGT. The CDR3 has 17 residues. CDR3 amino acids: CASSPSITSRQGTQGYF. CDR3 DNA sequence: TGTGCCAGCAGTCCCTCCATAACCAGTCGACAGGGCACTCAGGGGTACTTC.

The chain combines TRBV18 with TRBJ1-2; a possible D gene is TRBD1 (5 bases). Germline lookup yields CDR1 KGHSH and CDR2 LQKENI. This CDR3 has 13 residues. Trimming stripped 8 bases from V and 4 bases from J, with 14 bases between. The CDR3, as DNA: TGTGCCAGCACCAAGGACAAGTCCTATGGCTACACCTTC. Residues: CASTKDKSYGYTF.

J is TRBJ2-7 and V is TRBV7-8, with 9 bases aligning to TRBD1. In germline, CDR1 is SGHVS, CDR2 FQNEAQ. V was pared by 3 bases and J by 4 bases, with 16 bases of the junction left unmatched. This CDR3 is built from 18 residues. The CDR3 coding sequence is TGTGCCAGCAGCTTCGGGACAGGGTCTCAAGGGGTATTATACGAGCAGTACTTC. It translates to CASSFGTGSQGVLYEQYF.

The rearrangement joins TRBV30 to TRBJ2-7, with D uncertain. CDR3 length: 14 amino acids. Germline-derived CDR1 and CDR2 are GTSNPN and SVGIG (reference sequence). V lost 2 bases to trimming and J lost 6 bases, with 17 bases between them. This CDR3 is CAWSKAEGPLEQYF. The CDR3 DNA is TGTGCCTGGAGTAAGGCGGAAGGCCCCCTCGAGCAGTACTTC.

The chain is built from TRBV4-1 and TRBJ2-5; D perhaps matches TRBD2 (7 bases). In germline, CDR1 is MGHRA, CDR2 YSYEKL. CDR3 length: 17 amino acids. V gave up 0 bases and J gave up 5 bases, with 19 bases separating them. The CDR3 reads CASSQDPQGGSRETQYF. CDR3 nucleotides: TGCGCCAGCAGCCAAGATCCACAGGGAGGGTCAAGGGAGACCCAGTACTTC.

This chain uses TRBV28 with TRBJ1-1, with 12 bases aligning to TRBD1. CDR3 length: 16 amino acids. CDR1 MDHEN and CDR2 SYDVKM come from the germline V gene. V lost 5 bases, J lost 6 bases, and 10 bases stayed unmatched. The DNA for the CDR3 is TGTGCCAGCAGTCCCGGGGGGACAGGGGGCACCGCTGAAGCTTTCTTT. It specifies CASSPGGTGGTAEAFF.

The chain couples TRBV6-4 to TRBJ2-3; D possibly corresponds to TRBD1 (6 bases). The CDR3 is made up of 13 amino acids. Germline-derived CDR1 and CDR2 are MRHNA and SNTAGT. Deletions cut 6 bases from V and 4 bases from J, with 11 bases between. The CDR3 loop reads CASSRTEPDTQYF. The CDR3 bases are TGTGCCAGCAGCCGGACAGAGCCAGATACGCAGTATTTT.

V gene TRBV30 combines with J gene TRBJ1-5; tentatively, D is TRBD1 (5 bases). With 0 bases removed from V and 0 bases from J, the gap between germline ends came to 15 bases. This CDR3 is built from 17 residues. Per germline, CDR1 GTSNPN and CDR2 SVGIG (reference sequence). Written as DNA, the CDR3 is TGTGCCTGGAGTGTACTCCAGGGCCGATTTAGCAATCAGCCCCAGCATTTT. Translating gives CAWSVLQGRFSNQPQHF.

In the case of this clone: At one of its ends the junction is not consistent with the germline gene, which may arise from a read error. The chain is built from TRBV7-9 and TRBJ1-4; D is unclear. Germline CDR1 and CDR2: SEHNR and FQNEAQ (reference sequence). This CDR3 comprises 12 residues. Here the CDR3 reads CSSSRAGEKLFF. The CDR3 DNA reads TGTTCCAGCAGCCGAGCGGGTGAAAAACTGTTTTTT.

In this sample, this clone turned up once. The rearrangement joins TRBV27 to TRBJ2-2, with D hard to call. The CDR3 has 14 residues. Germline CDR1 MNHEY, CDR2 SMNVEV (reference sequence). Trimming removed 7 bases at V and 4 bases at J, with 13 bases between. DNA for the CDR3: TGTGCCAGCACCTTGGGCACCCTCACCGGGGAGCTGTTTTTT. This sequence encodes CASTLGTLTGELFF.